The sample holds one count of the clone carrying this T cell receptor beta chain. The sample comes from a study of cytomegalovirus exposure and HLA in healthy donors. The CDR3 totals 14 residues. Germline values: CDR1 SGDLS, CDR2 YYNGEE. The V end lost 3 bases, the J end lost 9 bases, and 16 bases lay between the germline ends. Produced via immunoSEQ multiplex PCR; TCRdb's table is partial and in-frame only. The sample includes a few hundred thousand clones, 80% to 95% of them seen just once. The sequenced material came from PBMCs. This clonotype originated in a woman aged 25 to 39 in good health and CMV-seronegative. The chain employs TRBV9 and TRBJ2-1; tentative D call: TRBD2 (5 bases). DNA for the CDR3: TGTGCCAGCAGCGCGCGGCCCGGAGGAGGTGAGCAGTTCTTC. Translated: CASSARPGGGEQFF.